Sequencing of this T cell receptor (beta chain) was carried out in a study of T cell clones after liver transplantation. At the level of the study: TCRbeta sequencing after a pre-transplant mixed lymphocyte reaction identified graft-donor-reactive clones, later tracked in post-transplant blood. Graft-donor-reactive sequences were compared with third-party-reactive TCRbeta sequences from pre-transplant mixed lymphocyte reactions. General study points: A larger donor-reactive than third-party decline suggested partial antigen-specific deletion. These preliminary findings come from unstandardized post-transplant sampling times.

This clone was counted between two and nine times. What it recognizes is unknown. Using immunoSEQ multiplex PCR, the repertoire was profiled, and TCRdb retains in-frame clones only, with some absent. In the table there are approximately 68,000 clones, 80% of which are singletons. This CDR3 has 13 amino acids. CDR1 is KGHSH and CDR2 is LQKENI in the germline V gene. Trimming left V 10 bases short and J 0 bases short, with 10 bases between. The material sequenced was CD4+ T cells from blood, taken before liver transplant. V is TRBV18 and J is TRBJ1-5; D gene ambiguous. This receptor was taken from a human donor who received a liver transplant. This CDR3 reads CATAFDSNQPQHF. CDR3 nucleotides: TGTGCCACCGCTTTTGATAGCAATCAGCCCCAGCATTTT. Drawing the rest from reference TRBV18 and TRBJ1-5, the complete variable domain is NAGVMQNPRHLVRRRGQEARLRCSPMKGHSHVYWYRQLPEEGLKFMVYLQKENIIDESGMPKERFSAEFPKEGPSILRIQQVVRGDSAAYFCATAFDSNQPQHFGDGTRLSIL.